These T cell receptor beta chains were read from a single sample in a study of cytomegalovirus exposure and HLA in healthy donors. TCRdb's copy holds only in-frame clones and misses some; the assay was immunoSEQ multiplex PCR. The repertoire table contains about 42,000 clones. What was sequenced was PBMCs. All receptors come from a man younger than 45 in good health and CMV-seronegative. The CDR3 runs from the conserved cysteine through the conserved F or W.

TRBV7-2	TRBJ2-1	CASSFRQGSYNEQFF
TRBV11-2	TRBJ2-7	CASSLQRYSSYEQYF
TRBV11-2	TRBJ1-1	CASSLRGGFGTEAFF
TRBV6-5	TRBJ2-3	CASRHQTDTQYF
TRBV10-1	TRBJ1-1	CASSGQKNTEAFF
TRBV4-3	TRBJ2-7	CASSQDRIGGSYEQYF
TRBV18	TRBJ1-2	CASSTDRERGYTF
TRBV13	TRBJ1-2	CASSSQGARYNGYTF
TRBV18	TRBJ1-2	CASSPPPGQAISLYTF
TRBV30	TRBJ1-1	CAWSSKGQGRAFF
TRBV4-1	TRBJ1-1	CASSQVDRGPTEAFF
TRBV9	TRBJ2-2	CASSPGGDTGELFF
TRBV29-1	TRBJ2-3	CSVEFEWTIPQNTQYF
TRBV7-6	TRBJ1-5	CASSPAATSNQPQHF
TRBV6-6	TRBJ2-7	CASSYSEGYPYEQYF
TRBV5-4	TRBJ1-1	CASSLEHGNTEAFF
TRBV4-3	TRBJ2-1	CASSPGTSGGEQFF
TRBV5-4	TRBJ2-3	CASSQGVAGADTQYF
TRBV6-4	TRBJ2-2	CASSASGTGELFF
TRBV5-1	TRBJ1-5	CASSPDNDGNQPQHF
TRBV30	TRBJ1-2	CAWSVLRGYYGYTF
TRBV4-2	TRBJ2-2	CASSYTTGNTGELFF
TRBV11-2	TRBJ2-7	CASSRSGTSGYEQYF
TRBV4-3	TRBJ2-1	CASSQDLEGLTPYNEQFF
TRBV18	TRBJ1-2	CASSQGQGTTTNYGYTF
TRBV30	TRBJ1-2	CAWSVLAYGYTF
TRBV6-1	TRBJ2-2	CASRRTGVNTGELFF
TRBV15	TRBJ2-5	CATSRALAGGGETQYF
TRBV5-1	TRBJ2-2	CASRKAIADTGELFF
TRBV5-4	TRBJ1-5	CASSSDSRGTQHF
TRBV7-9	TRBJ2-7	CASSAREGGHYEQYF
TRBV6-1	TRBJ2-5	CASSLRMPQETQYF
TRBV5-1	TRBJ1-1	CASRGYMNTEAFF
TRBV6-4	TRBJ1-5	CASRARGRGNQPQHF
TRBV30	TRBJ2-2	CAWSVEGTGELFF
TRBV11-2	TRBJ1-1	CASRHIRDSEAFF
TRBV5-1	TRBJ1-2	CASSLARADYGYTF
TRBV9	TRBJ1-2	CASSGPYGYTF
TRBV6-1	TRBJ1-1	CASSEQGRTEAFF
TRBV5-1	TRBJ2-1	CASSSRASGRAYNEQFF
TRBV30	TRBJ1-5	CAGSVSRGLGQPQHF
TRBV6-5	TRBJ1-5	CASSPQPDRGQPQHF